These 11 T cell receptor beta chains share one sample of origin, sequenced in a study of blood T cell repertoires in COVID-19. Here immunoSEQ multiplex PCR was the method, and the copy in TCRdb shows in-frame clones only, minus some. The repertoire holds 95,000 or so clones, with around 87% as singletons. Sequenced material: peripheral blood. The source is a human donor in a cohort sampled during active COVID-19.

The chain links TRBV5-6 to TRBJ2-1, with a tentative D call TRBD1 (5 bases). The ends were cut back, 4 bases at V and 3 bases at J, with 11 bases in the middle. The CDR3 covers 14 residues. Germline V gene sequence: CDR1 SGHDT, CDR2 YYEEEE. The CDR3 protein is CASSVDSHYNEQFF. In nucleotides, the CDR3 is TGTGCCAGCAGCGTAGACAGCCACTACAATGAGCAGTTCTTC. The variable domain in full, with the rest retrieved from reference TRBV5-6 and TRBJ2-1, is DAGVTQSPTHLIKTRGQQVTLRCSPKSGHDTVSWYQQALGQGPQFIFQYYEEEERQRGNFPDRFSGHQFPNYSSELNVNALLLGDSALYLCASSVDSHYNEQFFGPGTRLTVL.

The rearrangement uses TRBV28 and TRBJ1-4; no clear D. V shed 5 bases and J shed 10 bases, with 17 bases lying between them. The CDR3 is made up of 14 amino acids. Germline loops: CDR1 MDHEN, CDR2 SYDVKM. DNA of the CDR3: TGTGCCAGCAGTACCTTAGGCGAGGTTGGAAAACTGTTTTTT. This encodes CASSTLGEVGKLFF. Filled out from reference TRBV28 and TRBJ1-4, the complete variable domain reads DVKVTQSSRYLVKRTGEKVFLECVQDMDHENMFWYRQDPGLGLRLIYFSYDVKMKEKGDIPEGYSVSREKKERFSLILESASTNQTSMYLCASSTLGEVGKLFFGSGTQLSVL.

The rearrangement uses TRBV29-1 and TRBJ2-7; a possible D gene is TRBD1 (5 bases). The CDR3 spans 12 residues. The germline V and J ends were trimmed by 7 bases and 4 bases, with 14 bases remaining between them. From germline, CDR1 is SQVTM and CDR2 ANQGSEA. CDR3 residues: CSGLSTGYEQYF. The CDR3 nucleotides are TGCAGCGGCTTATCTACAGGTTACGAGCAGTACTTC.

V gene TRBV5-1 combines with J gene TRBJ2-4, with 7 bases fitting TRBD1. This CDR3 has 15 residues. CDR1 and CDR2 (germline): SGHRS, YFSETQ. The V and J ends lost 3 bases and 5 bases, in that order; junction bases with no gene match: 8. CDR3 region: CASSWAGQAENIQYF. The CDR3 bases are TGCGCCAGCAGCTGGGCCGGACAGGCCGAAAACATTCAGTACTTC. Full variable domain (rest looked up from reference TRBV5-1 and TRBJ2-4): KAGVTQTPRYLIKTRGQQVTLSCSPISGHRSVSWYQQTPGQGLQFLFEYFSETQRNKGNFPGRFSGRQFSNSRSEMNVSTLELGDSALYLCASSWAGQAENIQYFGAGTRLSVL.

The chain links TRBV4-1 to TRBJ2-7, with TRBD2 matching over 9 bases. The CDR3 loop spans 15 amino acids. Germline values: CDR1 MGHRA, CDR2 YSYEKL. The trim removed 3 bases at V and 3 bases at J, leaving 6 bases unmatched. Here the CDR3 DNA reads TGCGCCAGCAGCCAGACATTAGCGGGGGTCTACGAGCAGTACTTC. It yields the protein CASSQTLAGVYEQYF.

The chain combines TRBV10-3 with TRBJ1-6, with TRBD1 as a possible D gene (6 bases). This CDR3 spans 15 amino acids. The germline V gene has CDR1 ENHRY and CDR2 SYGVKD. Trimming took 0 bases from V and 9 from J, leaving 12 bases between them. The CDR3 nucleotides are TGTGCCATCAGTGAGTCGGGGGGGCTGGGTTCACCCCTCCACTTT. Its translation: CAISESGGLGSPLHF.

The rearrangement joins TRBV5-6 to TRBJ1-2; 9 positions match TRBD1. The CDR3 is 13 residues long. The V gene end was trimmed by 2 bases and the J gene end by 6 bases; junction bases not matched to a gene: 2. From germline, CDR1 is SGHDT and CDR2 YYEEEE. Here the CDR3 reads CASSLQGANGYTF. DNA of the CDR3: TGTGCCAGCAGCTTACAGGGGGCTAATGGCTACACCTTC.

The rearrangement links TRBV4-1 to TRBJ2-1; the match to TRBD2 covers 9 bases. J was trimmed by 5 bases and V by 2 bases; bases with no gene match: 16. This CDR3 is built from 19 residues. The germline V gene encodes CDR1 MGHRA and CDR2 YSYEKL. The CDR3 sequence: CASSQWGGGDYSPDNEQFF. CDR3 nucleotide sequence: TGCGCCAGCAGCCAATGGGGCGGGGGGGACTATTCCCCAGACAATGAGCAGTTCTTC.

The chain links TRBV2 to TRBJ1-5; 9 nucleotides line up with TRBD1. With V trimmed by 8 bases and J by 10 bases, 6 bases remained unmatched. Germline assignment: CDR1 SNHLY and CDR2 FYNNEI. CDR3 length: 12 amino acids. In DNA form, the CDR3 reads TGTGCCAGCGGACCGGGACAGGGCCCCCAGCATTTT. Translating it yields CASGPGQGPQHF.

The chain links TRBV27 to TRBJ1-1; D is possibly TRBD1 (5 bases). The CDR3 loop spans 13 amino acids. Germline V CDR1 and CDR2: MNHEY, SMNVEV (reference sequence). V was cut by 6 bases and J by 7 bases, with 15 bases left in between. As DNA, the CDR3 is TGTGCCAGCAGGCGGGTGGGGGGTAATGAAGCTTTCTTT. It translates to CASRRVGGNEAFF.

The rearrangement uses TRBV4-1 and TRBJ1-1; weak D call: TRBD1 (6 bases). The CDR3 has 18 amino acids. Between the trimmed V and J ends, which lost 0 bases and 3 bases, there was a span of 20 bases. Germline CDR1 and CDR2: MGHRA and YSYEKL. CDR3 coding DNA: TGCGCCAGCAGCCAAGATCGACCGGGAGGGGGGTACTACACTGAAGCTTTCTTT. It translates to CASSQDRPGGGYYTEAFF.